These 18 T cell receptor beta chains originate from one sample sequenced in a study of shared clonotypes between healthy human individuals. Sequenced by immunoSEQ multiplex PCR; TCRdb stores in-frame clones only, minus some. The table has 2 million to 2.5 million clones, 85% to 95% seen once. Sequencing was carried out using naive CD4+ T cells from PBMCs. Stated subset: CD45RA+ positively selected. The origin of the receptors is a man aged 18 to 30 in good health. Some clones in this sample may be carry-over from other donors' samples.

The gene calls are TRBV18 and TRBJ2-7; 8 bases align to TRBD1. The V and J ends lost 4 bases and 6 bases, in that order; junction bases with no gene match: 8. The germline CDR1 and CDR2 sequences are KGHSH and LQKENI. The CDR3 sequence is 14 residues long. CDR3 nucleotide sequence: TGTGCCAGCTCACTGGCCGGGACAGGCCGCGAGCAGTACTTC. It yields the protein CASSLAGTGREQYF.

V usage is TRBV7-9 and J usage is TRBJ2-5; the match to TRBD1 covers 7 bases. CDR3 length: 15 amino acids. The junction had 10 bases not matched to a gene; V was cut back by 5 bases and J by 4 bases. The germline V gene encodes CDR1 SEHNR and CDR2 FQNEAQ (reference sequence). The CDR3: CASSIRQGGGETQYF. CDR3 nucleotides: TGTGCCAGCAGCATACGACAGGGCGGCGGAGAGACCCAGTACTTC.

The chain has TRBV7-8 and TRBJ2-7, with TRBD2 matching 16 bases. With 6 bases clipped from V and 8 bases from J, the junction kept 16 bases outside the gene matches. Germline V lookup: CDR1 SGHVS, CDR2 FQNEAQ. The CDR3 runs to 18 residues. The CDR3 coding sequence is TGTGCCAGCAGAGCGACGGGACTAGCGGGAGGGGCGGCTACGAAGCAGTACTTC. As protein: CASRATGLAGGAATKQYF.

The chain uses TRBV28 and TRBJ2-3; D not certain. The ends were cut back, 7 bases at V and 1 base at J, with 6 bases in the middle. From germline, CDR1 is MDHEN and CDR2 SYDVKM. The CDR3 extends over 12 amino acids. DNA of the CDR3: TGTGCCAGCAATGGGGGCACAGATACGCAGTATTTT. Encoded protein: CASNGGTDTQYF.

This clone turned up a few times. V gene TRBV5-5 combines with J gene TRBJ2-1, with no clear D. V lost 4 bases, J lost 6 bases, and 11 bases lay in between. From germline, CDR1 is SGHKS and CDR2 YYEKEE (reference sequence). CDR3 length: 13 amino acids. In nucleotides, the CDR3 is TGTGCCAGCAGCCTAGGGATCGTCAATGAGCAGTTCTTC. Translating it yields CASSLGIVNEQFF.

The chain uses TRBV7-2 and TRBJ2-3; the D gene is possibly TRBD2 (6 bases). The CDR3 has 17 amino acids. Trimming removed 2 bases at V and 2 bases at J, with 17 bases between. Germline-derived CDR1 and CDR2 are SGHTA and FQGNSA. CDR3 nucleotides: TGTGCCAGCAGCTTAATCGGGGGTCGGGCCACCACAGATACGCAGTATTTT. It yields the protein CASSLIGGRATTDTQYF.

V gene TRBV28 combines with J gene TRBJ1-5; TRBD1 aligns across 7 bases. CDR1 MDHEN and CDR2 SYDVKM come from the germline V gene. The CDR3 contains 15 residues. Germline trimming cut 5 bases from V and 4 bases from J; bases unmatched to any gene: 8. The CDR3 nucleotides read TGTGCCAGCAGTGGGGGGACAGCGCAAAATCAGCCCCAGCATTTT. It encodes CASSGGTAQNQPQHF. Based on the CDR3 plus reference TRBV28 and TRBJ1-5, the full variable domain is DVKVTQSSRYLVKRTGEKVFLECVQDMDHENMFWYRQDPGLGLRLIYFSYDVKMKEKGDIPEGYSVSREKKERFSLILESASTNQTSMYLCASSGGTAQNQPQHFGDGTRLSIL.

The CDR3 protein is CASSESTVKRTYNEQFF. In nucleotides, the CDR3 is TGTGCCAGCAGTGAGTCGACGGTGAAGCGGACATACAATGAGCAGTTCTTC. The J gene is TRBJ2-1, the V gene TRBV6-4; tentatively, D is TRBD1 or TRBD2 (5 bases each). V was shortened by 3 bases and J by 4 bases, with 19 bases between the two germline ends. Germline CDR1 MRHNA, CDR2 SNTAGT. This CDR3 contains 17 residues.

The V gene is TRBV5-1, the J gene TRBJ1-1; D is unclear. The V gene's germline CDR1 is SGHRS and CDR2 YFSETQ. This CDR3 comprises 15 residues. V was clipped by 0 bases and J by 4 bases, with 13 bases between them. CDR3: CASSLEGRAPTEAFF. CDR3 in DNA: TGCGCCAGCAGCTTGGAGGGCAGAGCTCCCACTGAAGCTTTCTTT.

The chain uses TRBV28 and TRBJ2-7, with 9 bases identical to TRBD1. In germline, CDR1 is MDHEN, CDR2 SYDVKM. V lost 5 bases to trimming and J lost 4 bases; unmatched junction nucleotides: 9. The CDR3 consists of 15 residues. Written as DNA, the CDR3 is TGTGCCAGCAGTCTCCGGGACAGGGCAGTTTACGAGCAGTACTTC. This codes for CASSLRDRAVYEQYF.

This chain joins TRBV30 and TRBJ2-1; the D gene is possibly TRBD1 (6 bases). Germline V gene data show CDR1 as GTSNPN and CDR2 as SVGIG (reference sequence). CDR3 length: 13 amino acids. With 2 bases removed from V and 3 bases from J, the gap between germline ends came to 8 bases. As DNA, the CDR3 is TGTGCCTGGAGTATGGACAGCTACAATGAGCAGTTCTTC. Translation gives CAWSMDSYNEQFF.

On this clone itself: At the DNA level, this CDR3 is encoded by other sequences in the same sample as well. In DNA form, the CDR3 reads TGTGCCAGCAGCACCGGGGAGCTGTTTTTT. Translating it yields CASSTGELFF. V gene TRBV6-6 combines with J gene TRBJ2-2; D is unresolved. CDR1 is MNHNY and CDR2 is SVGAGI in the germline V gene (reference sequence). The CDR3 spans 10 residues. Between the trimmed V and J ends, which lost 6 bases and 4 bases, there was a span of 0 bases.

This chain uses TRBV10-3 with TRBJ2-1; no definite D call. Germline V gives CDR1 ENHRY, CDR2 SYGVKD. The V gene lost 7 bases and the J gene lost 0 bases, with 19 bases spanning the gap. This CDR3 contains 17 residues. The CDR3 sequence is CAITETLEVSSYNEQFF. CDR3 DNA sequence: TGTGCCATCACCGAAACCCTTGAAGTCAGCTCCTACAATGAGCAGTTCTTC.

The J gene is TRBJ1-2, the V gene TRBV4-2; 8 bases map to TRBD1. The CDR3 runs 14 residues. Germline CDR1 is LGHNA and CDR2 is YNFKEQ. Losses at the gene ends were 2 bases for V and 8 bases for J; bases not matched to a gene: 7. The DNA for the CDR3 is TGTGCCAGCAGCCAAATCAGGGGGCGCGAGGGCTACACCTTC. This gives the protein CASSQIRGREGYTF.

The chain couples TRBV4-1 to TRBJ2-3; no reliable D call. CDR1 is MGHRA, CDR2 YSYEKL, per germline. The V gene lost 0 bases and the J gene lost 6 bases, with 13 bases spanning the gap. This CDR3 is 15 amino acids long. The CDR3, as DNA: TGCGCCAGCAGCCAAGATCGGTTGGGTCGGGATACGCAGTATTTT. Amino acid sequence: CASSQDRLGRDTQYF.

The J gene is TRBJ2-1, the V gene TRBV27, with TRBD1 matching over 9 bases. After removal of 6 bases from V and 9 bases from J, the junction contained 6 bases not matched to a gene. The germline V gene encodes CDR1 MNHEY and CDR2 SMNVEV (reference sequence). The CDR3 loop spans 13 amino acids. CDR3 bases: TGTGCCAGCAGGTGGACAGGGGACAGTGAGCAGTTCTTC. Protein product: CASRWTGDSEQFF.

The rearrangement links TRBV19 to TRBJ1-3; possible D gene TRBD1, 5 bases. Trimming removed 5 bases from V and 2 bases from J, with 13 bases in between. The CDR3 spans 15 residues. Germline-derived CDR1 and CDR2 are LNHDA and SQIVND (reference sequence). In DNA form, the CDR3 reads TGTGCCAGTAGTCAGCCGGGACGAACTGGAAACACCATATATTTT. It is translated as CASSQPGRTGNTIYF.

The genes are TRBV29-1 and TRBJ2-2; 7 bases are shared with TRBD1. Germline lookup yields CDR1 SQVTM and CDR2 ANQGSEA. CDR3 size: 18 residues. V lost 4 bases, J lost 0 bases, and 14 bases stayed unmatched. DNA of the CDR3: TGCAGCGTTGTAAGGGACAGACTAACTATCGCGAACACCGGGGAGCTGTTTTTT. Encoded protein: CSVVRDRLTIANTGELFF.